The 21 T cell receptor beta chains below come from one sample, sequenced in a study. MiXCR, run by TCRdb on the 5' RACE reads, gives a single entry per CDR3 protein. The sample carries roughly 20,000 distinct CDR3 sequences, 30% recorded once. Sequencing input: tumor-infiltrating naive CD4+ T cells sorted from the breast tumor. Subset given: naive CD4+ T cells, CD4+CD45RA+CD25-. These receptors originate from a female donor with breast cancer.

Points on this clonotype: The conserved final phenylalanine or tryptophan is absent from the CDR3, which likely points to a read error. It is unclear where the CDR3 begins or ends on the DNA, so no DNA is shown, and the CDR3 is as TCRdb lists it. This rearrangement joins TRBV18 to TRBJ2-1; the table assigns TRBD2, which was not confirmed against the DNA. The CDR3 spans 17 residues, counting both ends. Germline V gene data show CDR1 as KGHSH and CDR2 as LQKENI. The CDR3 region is CASSPLAGGRPYNEQCC.

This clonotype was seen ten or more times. The DNA for the CDR3 is TGCGCCAGCAGTCCACGGCCATCCTACGAGCAGTACTTC. This codes for CASSPRPSYEQYF. The gene calls are TRBV5-1 and TRBJ2-7, with no clear D. Germline V gene sequence: CDR1 SGHRS, CDR2 YFSETQ. There are 13 residues in the CDR3. V was shortened by 5 bases and J by 1 base, with 10 bases between the two germline ends.

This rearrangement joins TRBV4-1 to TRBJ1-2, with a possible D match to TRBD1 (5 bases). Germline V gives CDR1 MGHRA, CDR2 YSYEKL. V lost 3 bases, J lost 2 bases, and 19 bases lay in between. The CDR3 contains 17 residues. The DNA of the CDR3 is TGCGCCAGCAGCCAGTCGAGCTCCGGGACGGTAAACTATGGCTACACCTTC. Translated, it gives CASSQSSSGTVNYGYTF.

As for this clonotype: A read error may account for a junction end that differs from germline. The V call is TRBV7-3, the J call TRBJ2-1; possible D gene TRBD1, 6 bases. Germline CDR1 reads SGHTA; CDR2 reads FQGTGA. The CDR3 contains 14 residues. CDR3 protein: CASGLTGLFDEQFF. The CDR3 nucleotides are TGTGCCAGCGGCTTAACAGGGCTCTTCGATGAGCAGTTCTTC.

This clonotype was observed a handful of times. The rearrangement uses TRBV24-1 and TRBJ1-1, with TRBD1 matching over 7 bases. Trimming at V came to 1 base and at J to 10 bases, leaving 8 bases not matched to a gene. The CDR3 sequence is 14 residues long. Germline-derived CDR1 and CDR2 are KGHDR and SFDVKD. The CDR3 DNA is TGTGCCACCAGTGATTTTTCCCACAGGGGTGGAGCTTTCTTT. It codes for CATSDFSHRGGAFF.

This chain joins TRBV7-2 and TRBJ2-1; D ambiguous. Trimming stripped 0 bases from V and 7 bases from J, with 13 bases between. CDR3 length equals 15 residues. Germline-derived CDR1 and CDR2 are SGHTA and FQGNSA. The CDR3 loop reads CASSLAALSGNEQFF. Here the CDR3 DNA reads TGTGCCAGCAGCTTAGCGGCCCTAAGTGGTAATGAGCAGTTCTTC.

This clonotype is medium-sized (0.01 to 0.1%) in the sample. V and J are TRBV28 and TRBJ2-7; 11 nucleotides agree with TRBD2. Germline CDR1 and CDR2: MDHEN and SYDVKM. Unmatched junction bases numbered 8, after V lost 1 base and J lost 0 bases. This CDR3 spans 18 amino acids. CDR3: CASSLSGSGLADSYEQYF. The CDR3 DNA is TGTGCCAGCAGTTTATCCGGATCGGGACTAGCGGACTCCTACGAGCAGTACTTC.

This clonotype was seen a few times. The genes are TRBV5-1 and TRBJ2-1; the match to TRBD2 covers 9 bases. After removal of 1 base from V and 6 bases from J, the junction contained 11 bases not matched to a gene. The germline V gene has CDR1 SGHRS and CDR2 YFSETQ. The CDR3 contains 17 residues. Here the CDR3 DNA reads TGCGCCAGCAGCTTGCTGGCGGGAGGGCGGAGGGGCAATGAGCAGTTCTTC. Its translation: CASSLLAGGRRGNEQFF.

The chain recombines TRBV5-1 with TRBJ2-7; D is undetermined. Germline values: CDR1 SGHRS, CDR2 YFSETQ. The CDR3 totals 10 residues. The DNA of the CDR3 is TGCGCGGATCGGTCCTACGAGCAGTACTTC. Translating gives CADRSYEQYF.

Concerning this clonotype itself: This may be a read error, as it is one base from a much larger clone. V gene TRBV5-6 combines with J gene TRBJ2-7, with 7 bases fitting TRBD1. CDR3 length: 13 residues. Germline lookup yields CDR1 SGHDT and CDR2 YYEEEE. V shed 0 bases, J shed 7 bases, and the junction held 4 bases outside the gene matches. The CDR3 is CASSLGSGGEQYF. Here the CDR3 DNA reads TGTGCCAGCAGCTTGGGGTCAGGGGGAGAGCAGTACTTC.

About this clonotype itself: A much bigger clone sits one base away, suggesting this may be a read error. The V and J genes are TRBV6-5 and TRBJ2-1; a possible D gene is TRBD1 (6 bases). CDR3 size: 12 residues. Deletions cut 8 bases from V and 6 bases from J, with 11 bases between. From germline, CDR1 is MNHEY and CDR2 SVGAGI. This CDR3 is CASGQGLNEQFF. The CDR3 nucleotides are TGTGCCAGCGGTCAGGGGCTCAATGAGCAGTTCTTC.

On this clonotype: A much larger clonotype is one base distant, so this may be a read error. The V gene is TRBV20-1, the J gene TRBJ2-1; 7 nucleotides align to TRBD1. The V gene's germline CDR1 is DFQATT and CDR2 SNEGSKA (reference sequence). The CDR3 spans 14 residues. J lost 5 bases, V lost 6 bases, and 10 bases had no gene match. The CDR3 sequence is CSAEQGTVNNEQFF. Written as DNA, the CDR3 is TGCAGTGCGGAACAGGGGACCGTCAACAATGAGCAGTTCTTC.

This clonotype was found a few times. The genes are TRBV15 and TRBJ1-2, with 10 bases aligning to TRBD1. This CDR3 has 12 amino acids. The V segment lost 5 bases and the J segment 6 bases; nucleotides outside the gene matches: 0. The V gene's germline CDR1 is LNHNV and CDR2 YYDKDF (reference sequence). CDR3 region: CATSDRGHGYTF. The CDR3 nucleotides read TGTGCCACCAGCGACAGGGGGCATGGCTACACCTTC.

CDR3 amino acids: CASSLGGFNQPQHF. The CDR3 DNA reads as TGCGCCAGCAGCTTAGGGGGATTTAATCAGCCCCAGCATTTT. The chain uses TRBV5-1 and TRBJ1-5; TRBD1 is a possible D gene (6 bases). V was shortened by 2 bases and J by 4 bases, with 10 bases between the two germline ends. This CDR3 is 14 amino acids long. Germline CDR1 reads SGHRS; CDR2 reads YFSETQ. Variable domain in full (rest from reference TRBV5-1 and TRBJ1-5): KAGVTQTPRYLIKTRGQQVTLSCSPISGHRSVSWYQQTPGQGLQFLFEYFSETQRNKGNFPGRFSGRQFSNSRSEMNVSTLELGDSALYLCASSLGGFNQPQHFGDGTRLSIL.

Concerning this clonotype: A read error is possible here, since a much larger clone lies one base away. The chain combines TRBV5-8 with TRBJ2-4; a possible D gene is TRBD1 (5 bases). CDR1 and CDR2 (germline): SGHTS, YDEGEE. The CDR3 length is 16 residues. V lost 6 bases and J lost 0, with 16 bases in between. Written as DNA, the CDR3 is TGTGCCAGCACCGCAAGACAGTCACTAGCCAAAAACATTCAGTACTTC. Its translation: CASTARQSLAKNIQYF.

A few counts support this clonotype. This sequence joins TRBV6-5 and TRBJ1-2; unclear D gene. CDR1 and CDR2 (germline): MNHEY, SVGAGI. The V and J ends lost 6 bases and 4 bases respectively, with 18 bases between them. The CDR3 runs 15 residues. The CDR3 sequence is CASSSDGSSGYGYTF. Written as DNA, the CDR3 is TGTGCCAGCAGCTCGGACGGAAGTTCTGGCTATGGCTACACCTTC.

This chain's CDR3 is CASSQGLNSPLHF. The DNA of the CDR3 is TGTGCCAGCAGCCAAGGTCTCAATTCACCCCTCCACTTT. The chain couples TRBV3-1 to TRBJ1-6; D uncertain. This CDR3 region has 13 residues. Germline V gene data show CDR1 as LGHDT and CDR2 as YNNKEL (reference sequence). Between the trimmed V and J ends, which lost 1 base and 7 bases, there was a span of 5 bases.

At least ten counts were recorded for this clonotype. This chain's CDR3 is CASSPTDRQSSGANVLTF. The CDR3 nucleotides read TGTGCCAGCAGCCCCACGGACAGGCAAAGCTCTGGGGCCAACGTCCTGACTTTC. This chain joins TRBV3-1 and TRBJ2-6, with 7 bases matching TRBD1. The CDR3 is 18 amino acids. Trimming at V came to 4 bases and at J to 0 bases, leaving 9 bases not matched to a gene. CDR1 LGHDT and CDR2 YNNKEL come from the germline V gene (reference sequence).

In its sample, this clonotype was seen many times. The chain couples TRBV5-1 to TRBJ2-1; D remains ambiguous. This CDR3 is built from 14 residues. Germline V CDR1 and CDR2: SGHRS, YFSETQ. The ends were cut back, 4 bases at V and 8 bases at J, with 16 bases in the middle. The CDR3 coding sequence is TGCGCCAGCAGCCCGGCCCTTCCGACCCATGAGCAGTTCTTC. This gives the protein CASSPALPTHEQFF.

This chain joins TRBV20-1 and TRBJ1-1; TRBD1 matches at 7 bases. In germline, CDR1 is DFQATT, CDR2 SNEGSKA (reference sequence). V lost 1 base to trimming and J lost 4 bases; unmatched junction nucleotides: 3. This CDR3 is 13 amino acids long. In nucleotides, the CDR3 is TGCAGTGCTAGAGGACAGGGCCCCACTGAAGCTTTCTTT. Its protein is CSARGQGPTEAFF.

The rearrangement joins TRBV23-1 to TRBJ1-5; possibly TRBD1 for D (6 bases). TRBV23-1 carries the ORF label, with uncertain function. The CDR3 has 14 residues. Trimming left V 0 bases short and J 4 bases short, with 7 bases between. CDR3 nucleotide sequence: TGCGCCAGCAGTCAATCGGGGGCGAATCAGCCCCAGCATTTT. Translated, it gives CASSQSGANQPQHF.